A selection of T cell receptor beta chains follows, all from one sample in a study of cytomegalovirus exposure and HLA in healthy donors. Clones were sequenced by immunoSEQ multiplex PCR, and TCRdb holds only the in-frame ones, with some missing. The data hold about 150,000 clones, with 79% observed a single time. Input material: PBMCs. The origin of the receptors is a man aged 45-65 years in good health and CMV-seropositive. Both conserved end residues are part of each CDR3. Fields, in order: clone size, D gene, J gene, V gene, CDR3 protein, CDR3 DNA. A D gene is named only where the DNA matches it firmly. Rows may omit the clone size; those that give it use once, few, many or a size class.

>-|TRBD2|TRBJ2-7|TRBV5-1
CASSSLAENYEQYF
TGCGCCAGCAGCTCGCTAGCGGAGAACTACGAGCAGTACTTC
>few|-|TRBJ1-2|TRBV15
CATSFPREALYGYTF
TGTGCCACCAGCTTCCCGCGGGAGGCCCTGTATGGCTACACCTTC
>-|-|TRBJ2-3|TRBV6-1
CASSEAVEDTQYF
TGTGCCAGCAGTGAAGCGGTTGAGGATACGCAGTATTTT
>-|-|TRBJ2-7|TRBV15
CATSRESGENYEQYF
TGTGCCACCAGCAGAGAGTCGGGAGAGAACTACGAGCAGTACTTC
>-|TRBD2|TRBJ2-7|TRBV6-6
CASSSPAGGDYEQYF
TGTGCCAGCAGTTCCCCAGCGGGAGGAGACTACGAGCAGTACTTC
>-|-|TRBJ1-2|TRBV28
CASSFSGRGGYTF
TGTGCCAGCAGTTTCTCAGGGCGTGGGGGCTACACCTTC
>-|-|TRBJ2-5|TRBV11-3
CASSLVVGGDQYF
TGTGCCAGCAGCTTAGTTGTAGGCGGGGACCAGTACTTC
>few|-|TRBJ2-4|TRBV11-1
CASSRSQGRDIQYF
TGTGCCAGCAGCAGATCACAGGGACGAGACATTCAGTACTTC
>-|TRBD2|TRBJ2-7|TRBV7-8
CASSFGGISGRTYEQYF
TGTGCCAGCAGCTTCGGGGGAATTAGCGGGAGGACCTACGAGCAGTACTTC
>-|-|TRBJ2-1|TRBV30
CAWSMGPYNEQFF
TGTGCCTGGAGTATGGGGCCCTACAATGAGCAGTTCTTC
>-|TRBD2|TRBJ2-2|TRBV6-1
CASSGGGAGDGELFF
TGTGCCAGCAGTGGGGGGGGTGCGGGAGACGGGGAGCTGTTTTTT
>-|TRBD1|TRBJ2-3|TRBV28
CASSYPGTGGLLSTDTRYF
TGTGCCAGCAGTTATCCCGGGACAGGGGGTCTATTATCCACAGATACGCGGTATTTT
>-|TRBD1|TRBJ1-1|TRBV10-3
CAIKPGQGLGNTEAFF
TGTGCCATCAAGCCGGGACAGGGTCTTGGGAACACTGAAGCTTTCTTT
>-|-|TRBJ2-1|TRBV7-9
CSSSWRLVGNEQFF
TGTTCCAGCAGCTGGCGACTAGTCGGCAATGAGCAGTTCTTC
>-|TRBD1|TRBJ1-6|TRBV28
CASSSGTGINSPLHF
TGTGCCAGCAGTTCCGGGACAGGGATAAATTCACCCCTCCACTTT
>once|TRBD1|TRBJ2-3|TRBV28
CASSGVVFTGTGGNTQYF
TGTGCCAGCAGTGGGGTGGTGTTCACCGGGACAGGGGGCAATACGCAGTATTTT
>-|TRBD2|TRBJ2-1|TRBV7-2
CASSSGLAGLYEQFF
TGTGCCAGCAGCTCCGGACTAGCGGGACTCTATGAGCAGTTCTTC
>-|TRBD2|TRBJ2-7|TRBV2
CASSLGLSSYEQYF
TGTGCCAGCAGTCTGGGACTAAGCTCCTACGAGCAGTACTTC
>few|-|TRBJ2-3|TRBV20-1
CSGSLVGTQYF
TGCAGTGGGAGCCTCGTTGGTACGCAGTATTTT
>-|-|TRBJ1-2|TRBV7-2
CASSLERGANYGYTF
TGTGCCAGCAGCTTAGAGCGGGGAGCTAACTATGGCTACACCTTC
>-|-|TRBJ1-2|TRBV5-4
CASSTGGGRYGYTF
TGTGCCAGCAGCACCGGGGGGGGTCGGTATGGCTACACCTTC
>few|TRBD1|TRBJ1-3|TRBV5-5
CASSWDSQGNTIYF
TGTGCCAGCAGCTGGGACAGTCAGGGAAACACCATATATTTT
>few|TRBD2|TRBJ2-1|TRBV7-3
CASSRSGGAYNEQFF
TGTGCCAGCAGTCGTAGCGGGGGGGCCTACAATGAGCAGTTCTTC
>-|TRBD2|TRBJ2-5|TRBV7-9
CASSLVGSGRYSETQYF
TGTGCCAGCAGCTTAGTTGGTAGCGGGAGGTATTCCGAGACCCAGTACTTC
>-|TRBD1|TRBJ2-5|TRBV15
CATSTPGQGYETQYF
TGTGCCACCAGCACCCCGGGACAGGGCTACGAGACCCAGTACTTC
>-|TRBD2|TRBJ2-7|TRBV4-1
CASSLAGAYEQYF
TGCGCCAGCAGCTTAGCGGGAGCTTACGAGCAGTACTTC
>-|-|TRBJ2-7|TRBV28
CASRRGVGSYEQYF
TGTGCCAGCAGGCGGGGAGTCGGCTCCTACGAGCAGTACTTC
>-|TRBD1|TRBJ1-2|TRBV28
CASSLFLGLQGANYGYTF
TGTGCCAGCAGTTTATTTTTGGGGCTGCAGGGGGCTAACTATGGCTACACCTTC